The 25 T cell receptor beta chains below were found in one sample sequenced in a study of blood T cell repertoires in COVID-19. TCRdb keeps only in-frame clones here, not all; method: immunoSEQ multiplex PCR. The sample lists over 100,000 clones, roughly 88% occurring once. Sequencing input: peripheral blood. The receptor set was obtained from a woman aged 70-85 years with acute or convalescent COVID-19.

J is TRBJ2-1 and V is TRBV6-6; TRBD2 aligns across 7 bases. The J segment lost 3 bases and the V segment lost 7 bases, leaving 12 bases of the junction unmatched. This CDR3 contains 16 residues. Looked up from germline, CDR1 is MNHNY and CDR2 is SVGAGI (reference sequence). The CDR3, as DNA: TGTGCCAGCACCTCTATCCGCGGGAGTGTCTACAATGAGCAGTTCTTC. Translating it yields CASTSIRGSVYNEQFF.

The chain recombines TRBV9 with TRBJ2-1; D is ambiguous. Germline V lookup: CDR1 SGDLS, CDR2 YYNGEE. The CDR3 totals 15 residues. V was cut by 4 bases and J by 3 bases, with 14 bases left in between. This CDR3 reads CASSLNPDFYNEQFF. The CDR3 DNA follows: TGTGCCAGCAGCCTAAACCCAGACTTCTACAATGAGCAGTTCTTC.

CDR3 DNA: TGTGCCTGGAGACAGAGTTCCTACAATGAGCAGTTCTTC. Residues: CAWRQSSYNEQFF. The V gene is TRBV30, the J gene TRBJ2-1, with D unclear. Trimming shortened V by 3 bases and J by 1 base, and 7 bases separated the two germline ends. CDR1 is GTSNPN and CDR2 is SVGIG in the germline V gene (reference sequence). CDR3 length: 13 amino acids.

DNA of the CDR3: TGCGCCAGCAGCTCTACCCGTAGCGGGGTCCTCTCCTACGAGCAGTACTTC. Its protein is CASSSTRSGVLSYEQYF. V and J are TRBV5-1 and TRBJ2-7; 8 bases are shared with TRBD2. J was trimmed by 0 bases and V by 3 bases; bases with no gene match: 11. The CDR3 contains 17 residues. Germline V gene sequence: CDR1 SGHRS, CDR2 YFSETQ.

This clone was detected only once. This chain links TRBV27 with TRBJ1-1, with D uncertain. V gave up 4 bases and J gave up 4 bases, with 16 bases separating them. The CDR3 length is 15 residues. Germline V gene sequence: CDR1 MNHEY, CDR2 SMNVEV (reference sequence). As DNA, the CDR3 is TGTGCCAGCAGTTCCCCCCGAGGCGCCTTCACTGAAGCTTTCTTT. This encodes CASSSPRGAFTEAFF.

The V and J genes are TRBV20-1 and TRBJ1-6, with 8 bases that match TRBD1. Germline V gene data show CDR1 as DFQATT and CDR2 as SNEGSKA (reference sequence). V dropped 0 bases and J dropped 18; count of bases not matched to a gene: 4. The CDR3 spans 11 residues. The DNA of the CDR3 is TGCAGTGCTAGAGACCCGACAGGGGCCCACTTT. It specifies CSARDPTGAHF.

This clone has a single count. V usage is TRBV5-1 and J usage is TRBJ1-5; TRBD1 agrees at 7 bases. J was trimmed by 8 bases and V by 3 bases; bases with no gene match: 8. The CDR3 length is 14 residues. The germline gives CDR1 SGHRS, CDR2 YFSETQ. This chain's CDR3 is CASSSGQSTEPQHF. Written as DNA, the CDR3 is TGCGCCAGCAGCTCGGGACAGTCGACTGAGCCCCAGCATTTT.

The rearrangement uses TRBV19 and TRBJ1-1, with TRBD1 matching over 7 bases. The CDR3 is 15 residues long. Germline V gene lookup returns CDR1 LNHDA and CDR2 SQIVND (reference sequence). V lost 0 bases to trimming and J lost 7 bases; unmatched junction nucleotides: 8. The CDR3 region is CASSIDPYRGREAFF. As DNA, the CDR3 is TGTGCCAGTAGTATAGACCCATACAGGGGACGTGAAGCTTTCTTT.

This chain connects TRBV9 to TRBJ2-5, with 7 nucleotides matching TRBD2. The junction had 18 bases not matched to a gene; V was cut back by 4 bases and J by 0 bases. CDR3 length: 19 amino acids. Germline V gene data show CDR1 as SGDLS and CDR2 as YYNGEE. The CDR3, as DNA: TGTGCCAGCAGCCGCACACTAGGCGCGGGGGATTGGTACCAAGAGACCCAGTACTTC. This gives the protein CASSRTLGAGDWYQETQYF.

V usage is TRBV11-3 and J usage is TRBJ2-7, with 7 bases that match TRBD1. V gave up 5 bases and J gave up 2 bases; unmatched junction bases: 15. Germline V gene data show CDR1 as SGHNT and CDR2 as YENEEA. The CDR3 extends over 17 amino acids. The CDR3 coding sequence is TGTGCCAGCAGCCCCGGACAGGTTCTCGAAGGGGCCTACGAGCAGTACTTC. Its protein product is CASSPGQVLEGAYEQYF.

The rearrangement uses TRBV9 and TRBJ2-5, with D perhaps TRBD1 (6 bases). V lost 0 bases, J lost 5 bases, and 11 bases lay in between. The CDR3 sequence is 14 residues long. Per germline, CDR1 SGDLS and CDR2 YYNGEE. The CDR3 DNA reads TGTGCCAGCAGCGTAGGGGGGCGCGTTGAGACCCAGTACTTC. Its translation: CASSVGGRVETQYF.

The genes are TRBV5-6 and TRBJ1-2; D remains unclear. CDR1 SGHDT and CDR2 YYEEEE come from the germline V gene. This CDR3 spans 13 amino acids. V was cut by 0 bases and J by 3 bases, with 6 bases left in between. The CDR3 region is CASSLERDYGYTF. Written as DNA, the CDR3 is TGTGCCAGCAGCTTGGAGAGGGACTATGGCTACACCTTC.

This clone was seen only once. The V and J genes are TRBV7-9 and TRBJ2-1; tentative D call: TRBD1 (6 bases). Looked up from germline, CDR1 is SEHNR and CDR2 is FQNEAQ (reference sequence). This CDR3 is 12 amino acids long. The V gene lost 5 bases and the J gene lost 9 bases, with 11 bases spanning the gap. This chain's CDR3 is CASSLDSGEQFF. DNA of the CDR3: TGTGCCAGCAGCCTGGACAGCGGTGAGCAGTTCTTC.

The gene calls are TRBV4-1 and TRBJ2-7, with D possibly TRBD2 on 6 matching bases. Germline values: CDR1 MGHRA, CDR2 YSYEKL. Trimming left V 0 bases short and J 3 bases short, with 12 bases between. The CDR3 covers 15 residues. This CDR3 is CASSQDEGLIYEQYF. The CDR3 nucleotides read TGCGCCAGCAGCCAAGATGAGGGACTTATCTACGAGCAGTACTTC.

The chain links TRBV3-1 (or the pseudogene TRBV3-2) to TRBJ2-2; 10 bases are a match to TRBD2. V lost 4 bases and J lost 6; bases outside the gene matches: 17. CDR1 is LGHDT and CDR2 is YNNKEL in the germline V gene (reference sequence). This CDR3 has 19 amino acids. The CDR3 sequence is CASSRRFKLAGSNAGELFF. The CDR3 nucleotides read TGTGCCAGCAGCCGGCGATTTAAACTAGCGGGGAGTAACGCCGGGGAGCTGTTTTTT.

This rearrangement joins TRBV6-6 to TRBJ2-7; TRBD2 aligns across 10 bases. The CDR3 runs 15 residues. Germline V gene data show CDR1 as MNHNY and CDR2 as SVGAGI (reference sequence). V was pared by 6 bases and J by 3 bases, with 8 bases of the junction left unmatched. CDR3 nucleotides: TGTGCCAGCAGCCCACTGGGACTAGCGATCTACGAGCAGTACTTC. As protein: CASSPLGLAIYEQYF.

The chain couples TRBV4-2 to TRBJ2-6; 9 bases align to TRBD1. The V gene end was trimmed by 0 bases and the J gene end by 0 bases; junction bases not matched to a gene: 3. The germline V gene encodes CDR1 LGHNA and CDR2 YNFKEQ. The CDR3 is made up of 18 amino acids. In DNA, the CDR3 is TGTGCCAGCAGCCAAGAAGCGACAGGGGGCTCTGGGGCCAACGTCCTGACTTTC. Encoded protein: CASSQEATGGSGANVLTF.

The J gene is TRBJ1-2, the V gene TRBV5-5; 8 bases map to TRBD1. V trimming: 0 bases; J trimming: 4 bases; junction bases outside the gene matches: 5. This CDR3 has 15 amino acids. From germline, CDR1 is SGHKS and CDR2 YYEKEE (reference sequence). CDR3 coding DNA: TGTGCCAGCAGCTTGGGACAGGGGACTTCCTATGGCTACACCTTC. It translates to CASSLGQGTSYGYTF.

The chain couples TRBV19 to TRBJ2-1; 9 nucleotides match TRBD2. The germline V gene has CDR1 LNHDA and CDR2 SQIVND (reference sequence). CDR3 size: 18 residues. Trimming at V came to 4 bases and at J to 0 bases, leaving 10 bases not matched to a gene. CDR3 bases: TGTGCCAGTAGTAGAAGCGGGGGGTCCACTAGCTCCTACAATGAGCAGTTCTTC. This codes for CASSRSGGSTSSYNEQFF.

J is TRBJ2-3 and V is TRBV7-2; 7 bases are shared with TRBD1. The CDR3 sequence is 14 residues long. Per the germline V gene, CDR1 is SGHTA and CDR2 is FQGNSA. V was pared by 3 bases and J by 3 bases, with 3 bases of the junction left unmatched. CDR3 amino acids: CASSLGQITDTQYF. CDR3 nucleotide sequence: TGTGCCAGCAGCTTGGGACAGATTACAGATACGCAGTATTTT.

The chain uses TRBV5-1 and TRBJ2-1, with D perhaps TRBD1 (5 bases). The germline CDR1 and CDR2 sequences are SGHRS and YFSETQ. V was clipped by 5 bases and J by 4 bases, with 10 bases between them. This CDR3 region has 13 residues. CDR3 in DNA: TGCGCCAGCAGAGTTGGGGCGTACAATGAGCAGTTCTTC. Translating it yields CASRVGAYNEQFF.

In DNA form, the CDR3 reads TGTGCCACCAGTGACCAACAGGGACCTGTTGGAGATACGCAGTATTTT. Encoded protein: CATSDQQGPVGDTQYF. V is TRBV24-1 and J is TRBJ2-3; tentatively, D is TRBD1 (6 bases). The CDR3 runs 16 residues. Germline V gene lookup returns CDR1 KGHDR and CDR2 SFDVKD. V dropped 4 bases and J dropped 5 bases, with 18 bases sitting between them.

The chain is built from TRBV11-2 and TRBJ1-2, with D perhaps TRBD1 (5 bases). Looked up from germline, CDR1 is SGHAT and CDR2 is FQNNGV. CDR3 length equals 14 residues. The V gene lost 4 bases and the J gene lost 4 bases, with 13 bases spanning the gap. The DNA for the CDR3 is TGTGCCAGCAGCTCCCAGGGTCCGCGCTATGGCTACACCTTC. Translated, it gives CASSSQGPRYGYTF.

Concerning this clone itself: The junction departs from germline at one end; a sequencing error may be responsible. The CDR3 is CASSLGQPSYEQYF. CDR3 in DNA: TGCGCCAGCAGTTTGGGACAACCCTCCTACGAGCAGTACTTC. The gene calls are TRBV5-1 and TRBJ2-7; TRBD1 is a possible D gene (6 bases). CDR3 length: 14 residues. Per the germline V gene, CDR1 is SGHRS and CDR2 is YFSETQ.

This chain links TRBV5-4 with TRBJ2-5; tentative D call: TRBD2 (6 bases). The CDR3 covers 14 residues. Germline loops: CDR1 SGHNT, CDR2 YYREEE (reference sequence). The V gene lost 1 base and the J gene lost 3 bases, with 10 bases spanning the gap. The CDR3 coding sequence is TGTGCCAGCAGCTTGACCGGGAGAGAAGAGACCCAGTACTTC. Translating it yields CASSLTGREETQYF.